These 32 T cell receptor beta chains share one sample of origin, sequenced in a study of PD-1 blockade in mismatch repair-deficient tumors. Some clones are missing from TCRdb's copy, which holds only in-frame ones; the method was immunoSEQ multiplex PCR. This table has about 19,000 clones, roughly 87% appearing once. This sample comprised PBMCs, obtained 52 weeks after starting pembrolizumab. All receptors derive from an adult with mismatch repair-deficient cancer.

CDR3 amino acids: CASSIVNGHNYGYTF. CDR3 nucleotide sequence: TGTGCCAGTAGTATAGTGAACGGACACAACTATGGCTACACCTTC. This rearrangement joins TRBV19 to TRBJ1-2, with TRBD1 as a possible D gene (5 bases). Germline CDR1 is LNHDA and CDR2 is SQIVND (reference sequence). The V gene lost 1 base and the J gene lost 2 bases, with 11 bases spanning the gap. This CDR3 spans 15 amino acids.

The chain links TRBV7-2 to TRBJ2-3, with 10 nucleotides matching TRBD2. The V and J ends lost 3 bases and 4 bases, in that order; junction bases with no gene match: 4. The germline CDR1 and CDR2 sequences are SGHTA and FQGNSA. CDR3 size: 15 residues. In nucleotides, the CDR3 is TGTGCCAGCAGCTTTCTAGCGGGAGCCCCAGATACGCAGTATTTT. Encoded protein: CASSFLAGAPDTQYF.

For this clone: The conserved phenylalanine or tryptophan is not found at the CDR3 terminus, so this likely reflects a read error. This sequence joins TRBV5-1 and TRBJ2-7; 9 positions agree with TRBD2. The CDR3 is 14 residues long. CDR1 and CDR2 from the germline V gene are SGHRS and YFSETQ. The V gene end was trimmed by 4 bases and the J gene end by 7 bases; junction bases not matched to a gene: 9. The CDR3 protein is CASSPSGARREQYL. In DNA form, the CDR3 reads TGCGCCAGCAGCCCTAGCGGGGCAAGAAGGGAGCAGTACCTC.

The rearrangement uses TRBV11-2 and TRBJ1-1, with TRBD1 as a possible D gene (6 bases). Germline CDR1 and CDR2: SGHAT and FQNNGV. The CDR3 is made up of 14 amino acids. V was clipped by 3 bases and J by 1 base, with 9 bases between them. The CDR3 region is CASSFRGGNTEAFF. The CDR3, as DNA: TGTGCCAGCAGCTTCAGGGGCGGGAACACTGAAGCTTTCTTT.

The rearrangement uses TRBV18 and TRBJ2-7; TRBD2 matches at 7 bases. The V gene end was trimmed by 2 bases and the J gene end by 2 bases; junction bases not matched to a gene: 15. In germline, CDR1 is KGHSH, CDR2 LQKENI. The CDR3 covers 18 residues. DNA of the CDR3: TGTGCCAGCTCACCAAACTCTCCGGGGCGGGAGCTGGCCTACGAGCAGTACTTC. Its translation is CASSPNSPGRELAYEQYF.

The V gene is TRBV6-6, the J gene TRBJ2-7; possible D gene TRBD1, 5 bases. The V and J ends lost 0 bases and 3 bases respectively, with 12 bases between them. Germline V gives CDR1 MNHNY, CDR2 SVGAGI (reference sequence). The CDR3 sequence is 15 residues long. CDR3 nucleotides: TGTGCCAGCAGTTACTCGTTGGACACTGACTACGAGCAGTACTTC. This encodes CASSYSLDTDYEQYF.

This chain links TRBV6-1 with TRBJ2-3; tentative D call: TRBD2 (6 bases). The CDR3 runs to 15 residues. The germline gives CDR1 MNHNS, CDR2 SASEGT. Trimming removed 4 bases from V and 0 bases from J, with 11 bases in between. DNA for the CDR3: TGTGCCAGCAGTGGGAAGCGGGTTAGCACAGATACGCAGTATTTT. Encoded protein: CASSGKRVSTDTQYF.

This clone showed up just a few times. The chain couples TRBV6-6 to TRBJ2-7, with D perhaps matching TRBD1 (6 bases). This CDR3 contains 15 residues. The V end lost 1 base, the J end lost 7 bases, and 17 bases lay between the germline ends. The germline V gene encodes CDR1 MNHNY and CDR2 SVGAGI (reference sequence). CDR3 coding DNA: TGTGCCAGCAGTTACTTGGGGGCACGTAGGGGGGAGCAGTACTTC. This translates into CASSYLGARRGEQYF.

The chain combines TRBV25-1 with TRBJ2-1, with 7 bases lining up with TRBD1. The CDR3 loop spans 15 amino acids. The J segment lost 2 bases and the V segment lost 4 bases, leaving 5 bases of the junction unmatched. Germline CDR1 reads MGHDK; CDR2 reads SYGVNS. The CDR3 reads CASSATGRTYNEQFF. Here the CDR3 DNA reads TGTGCCAGCAGTGCGACAGGGCGGACCTACAATGAGCAGTTCTTC.

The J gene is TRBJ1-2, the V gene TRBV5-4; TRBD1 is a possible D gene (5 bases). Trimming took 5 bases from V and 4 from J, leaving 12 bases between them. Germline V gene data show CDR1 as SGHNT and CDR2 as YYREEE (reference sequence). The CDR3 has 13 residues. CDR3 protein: CASRMTGGYGYTF. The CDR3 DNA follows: TGTGCCAGCAGAATGACGGGGGGCTATGGCTACACCTTC. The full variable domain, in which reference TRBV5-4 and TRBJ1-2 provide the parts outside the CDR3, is ETGVTQSPTHLIKTRGQQVTLRCSSQSGHNTVSWYQQALGQGPQFIFQYYREEENGRGNFPPRFSGLQFPNYSSELNVNALELDDSALYLCASRMTGGYGYTFGSGTRLTVV.

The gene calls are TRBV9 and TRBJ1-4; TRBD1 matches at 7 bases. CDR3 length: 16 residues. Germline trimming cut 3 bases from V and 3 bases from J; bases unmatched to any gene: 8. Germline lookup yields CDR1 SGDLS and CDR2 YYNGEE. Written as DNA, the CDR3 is TGTGCCAGCAGCGCCAGGAGGGGGCAATCTAATGAAAAACTGTTTTTT. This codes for CASSARRGQSNEKLFF.

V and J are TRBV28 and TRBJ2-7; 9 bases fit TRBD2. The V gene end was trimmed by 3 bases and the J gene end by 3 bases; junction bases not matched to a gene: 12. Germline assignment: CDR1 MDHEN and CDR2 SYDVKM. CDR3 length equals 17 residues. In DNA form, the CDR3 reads TGTGCCAGCAGTTTTTGGGGGGCGGGAGGGCCTAACTACGAGCAGTACTTC. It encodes CASSFWGAGGPNYEQYF.

This chain's CDR3 is CASSPGQTGNTIYF. The CDR3 region has the DNA TGTGCCAGCAGCCCCGGACAGACTGGAAACACCATATATTTT. This chain connects TRBV7-6 to TRBJ1-3, with D possibly being TRBD1 (6 bases). Trimming took 5 bases from V and 2 from J, leaving 10 bases between them. CDR1 and CDR2 from the germline V gene are SGHVS and FNYEAQ. There are 14 residues in the CDR3. The full variable domain, its missing parts supplied by reference TRBV7-6 and TRBJ1-3, is GAGVSQSPRYKVTKRGQDVALRCDPISGHVSLYWYRQALGQGPEFLTYFNYEAQQDKSGLPNDRFSAERPEGSISTLTIQRTEQRDSAMYRCASSPGQTGNTIYFGEGSWLTVV.

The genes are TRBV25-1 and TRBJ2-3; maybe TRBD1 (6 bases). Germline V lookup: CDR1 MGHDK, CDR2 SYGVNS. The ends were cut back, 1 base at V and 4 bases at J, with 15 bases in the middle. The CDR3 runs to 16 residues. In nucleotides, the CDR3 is TGTGCCAGCAGTGAATGGGCGACTCAGGGGTCAGATACGCAGTATTTT. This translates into CASSEWATQGSDTQYF.

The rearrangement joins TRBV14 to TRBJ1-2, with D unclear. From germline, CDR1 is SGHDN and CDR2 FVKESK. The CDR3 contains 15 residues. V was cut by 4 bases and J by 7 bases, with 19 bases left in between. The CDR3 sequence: CASSLRSDQMGGYTF. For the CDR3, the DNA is TGTGCCAGCAGCCTAAGAAGCGACCAAATGGGTGGCTACACCTTC. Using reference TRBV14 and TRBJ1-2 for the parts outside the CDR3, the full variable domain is EAGVTQFPSHSVIEKGQTVTLRCDPISGHDNLYWYRRVMGKEIKFLLHFVKESKQDESGMPNNRFLAERTGGTYSTLKVQPAELEDSGVYFCASSLRSDQMGGYTFGSGTRLTVV.

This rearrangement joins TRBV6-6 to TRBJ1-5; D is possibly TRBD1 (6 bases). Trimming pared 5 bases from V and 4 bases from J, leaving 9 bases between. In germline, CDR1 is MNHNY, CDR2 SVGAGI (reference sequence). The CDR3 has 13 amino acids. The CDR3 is CASSTTGNQPQHF. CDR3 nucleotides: TGTGCCAGCAGTACCACAGGGAATCAGCCCCAGCATTTT.

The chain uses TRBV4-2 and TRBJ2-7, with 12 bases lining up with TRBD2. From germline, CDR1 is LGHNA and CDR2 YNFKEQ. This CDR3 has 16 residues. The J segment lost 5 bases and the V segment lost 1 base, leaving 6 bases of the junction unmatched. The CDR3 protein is CASSQGLAGGPDEQYF. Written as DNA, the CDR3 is TGTGCCAGCAGCCAAGGTCTAGCGGGAGGGCCCGACGAGCAGTACTTC.

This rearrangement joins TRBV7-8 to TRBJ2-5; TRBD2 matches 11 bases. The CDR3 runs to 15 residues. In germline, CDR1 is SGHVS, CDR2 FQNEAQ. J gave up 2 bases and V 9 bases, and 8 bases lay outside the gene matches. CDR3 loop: CASVLAGGDQETQYF. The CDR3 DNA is TGTGCCAGTGTCTTAGCGGGAGGGGATCAAGAGACCCAGTACTTC. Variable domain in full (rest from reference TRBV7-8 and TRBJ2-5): GAGVSQSPRYKVAKRGQDVALRCDPISGHVSLFWYQQALGQGPEFLTYFQNEAQLDKSGLPSDRFFAERPEGSVSTLKIQRTQQEDSAVYLCASVLAGGDQETQYFGPGTRLLVL.

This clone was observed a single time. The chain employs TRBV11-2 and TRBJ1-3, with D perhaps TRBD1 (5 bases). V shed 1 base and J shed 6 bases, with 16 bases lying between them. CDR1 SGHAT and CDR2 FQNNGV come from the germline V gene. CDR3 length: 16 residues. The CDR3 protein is CASSLGVRQTLNTIYF. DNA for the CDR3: TGTGCCAGCAGCTTAGGGGTCCGACAGACCTTAAACACCATATATTTT.

The CDR3 region is CASSVATGGRGDEQFF. The CDR3 coding sequence is TGTGCCAGCAGCGTAGCTACTGGCGGGAGGGGGGATGAGCAGTTCTTC. The chain carries TRBV9 and TRBJ2-1, with 9 bases lining up with TRBD2. Germline values: CDR1 SGDLS, CDR2 YYNGEE. CDR3 length: 16 amino acids. With 0 bases clipped from V and 8 bases from J, the junction kept 9 bases outside the gene matches. Variable domain in full (rest from reference TRBV9 and TRBJ2-1): DSGVTQTPKHLITATGQRVTLRCSPRSGDLSVYWYQQSLDQGLQFLIQYYNGEERAKGNILERFSAQQFPDLHSELNLSSLELGDSALYFCASSVATGGRGDEQFFGPGTRLTVL.

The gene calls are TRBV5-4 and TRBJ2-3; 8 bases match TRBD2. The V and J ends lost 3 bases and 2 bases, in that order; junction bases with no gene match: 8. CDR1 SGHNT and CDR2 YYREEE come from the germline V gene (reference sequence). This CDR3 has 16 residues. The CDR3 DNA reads TGTGCCAGCAGCTGGCCGACTAGCGCTCACACAGATACGCAGTATTTT. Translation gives CASSWPTSAHTDTQYF.

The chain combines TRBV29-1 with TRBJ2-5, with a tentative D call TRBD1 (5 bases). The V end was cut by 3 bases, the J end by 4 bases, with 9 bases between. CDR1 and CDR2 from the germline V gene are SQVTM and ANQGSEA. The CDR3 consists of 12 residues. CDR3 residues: CSVDLGLETQYF. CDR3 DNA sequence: TGCAGCGTTGATCTGGGGCTAGAGACCCAGTACTTC. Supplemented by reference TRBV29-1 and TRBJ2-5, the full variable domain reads SAVISQKPSRDICQRGTSLTIQCQVDSQVTMMFWYRQQPGQSLTLIATANQGSEATYESGFVIDKFPISRPNLTFSTLTVSNMSPEDSSIYLCSVDLGLETQYFGPGTRLLVL.

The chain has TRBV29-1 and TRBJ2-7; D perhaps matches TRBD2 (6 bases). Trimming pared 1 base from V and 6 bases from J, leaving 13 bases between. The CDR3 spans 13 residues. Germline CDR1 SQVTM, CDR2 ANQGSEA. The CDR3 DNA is TGCAGCGTTGAAGGGGGGGTGAAAAGCGAGCAGTACTTC. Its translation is CSVEGGVKSEQYF.

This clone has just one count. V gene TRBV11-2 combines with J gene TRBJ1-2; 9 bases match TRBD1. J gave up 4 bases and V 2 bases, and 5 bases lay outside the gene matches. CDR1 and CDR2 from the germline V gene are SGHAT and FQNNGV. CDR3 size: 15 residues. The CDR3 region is CASSLTGQGGYGYTF. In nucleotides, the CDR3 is TGTGCCAGCAGCTTAACGGGACAGGGAGGCTATGGCTACACCTTC.

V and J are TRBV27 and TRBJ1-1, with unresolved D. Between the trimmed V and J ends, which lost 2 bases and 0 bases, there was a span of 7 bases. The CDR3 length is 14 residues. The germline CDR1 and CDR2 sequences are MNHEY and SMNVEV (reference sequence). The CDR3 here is CASSLADMNTEAFF. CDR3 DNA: TGTGCCAGCAGTTTAGCAGATATGAACACTGAAGCTTTCTTT.

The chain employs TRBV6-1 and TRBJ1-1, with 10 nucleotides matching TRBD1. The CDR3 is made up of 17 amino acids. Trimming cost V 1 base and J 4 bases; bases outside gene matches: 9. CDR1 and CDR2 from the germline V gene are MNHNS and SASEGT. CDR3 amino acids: CASSEGPGQGYSTEAFF. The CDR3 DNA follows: TGTGCCAGCAGTGAAGGGCCGGGACAGGGGTATTCCACTGAAGCTTTCTTT.

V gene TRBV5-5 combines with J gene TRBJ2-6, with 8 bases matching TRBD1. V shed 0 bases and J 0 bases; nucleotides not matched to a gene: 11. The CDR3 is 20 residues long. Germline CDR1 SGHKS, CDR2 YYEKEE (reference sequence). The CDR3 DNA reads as TGTGCCAGCAGCTTGGCCGGGCAGGGGGCGGTTACCTCTGGGGCCAACGTCCTGACTTTC. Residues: CASSLAGQGAVTSGANVLTF.

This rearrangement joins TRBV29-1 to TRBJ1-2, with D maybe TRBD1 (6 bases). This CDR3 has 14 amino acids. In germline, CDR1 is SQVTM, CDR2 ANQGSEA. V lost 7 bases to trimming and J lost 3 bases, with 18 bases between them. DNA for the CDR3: TGCAGCGCCGAGGGGGTAGGGCGACACTATGGCTACACCTTC. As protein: CSAEGVGRHYGYTF.

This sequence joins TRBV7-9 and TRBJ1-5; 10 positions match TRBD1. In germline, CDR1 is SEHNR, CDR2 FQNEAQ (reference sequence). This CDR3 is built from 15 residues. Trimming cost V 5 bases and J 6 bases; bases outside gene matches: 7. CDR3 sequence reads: CASSPQGQGIQPQHF. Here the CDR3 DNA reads TGTGCCAGCAGCCCCCAGGGACAGGGGATTCAGCCCCAGCATTTT.

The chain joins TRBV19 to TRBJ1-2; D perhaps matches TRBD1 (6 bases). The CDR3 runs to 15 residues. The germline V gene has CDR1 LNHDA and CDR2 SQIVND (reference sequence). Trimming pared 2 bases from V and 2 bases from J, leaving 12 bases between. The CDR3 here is CASSISWTANYGYTF. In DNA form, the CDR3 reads TGTGCCAGTAGTATAAGCTGGACAGCGAACTATGGCTACACCTTC. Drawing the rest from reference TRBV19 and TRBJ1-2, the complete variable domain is DGGITQSPKYLFRKEGQNVTLSCEQNLNHDAMYWYRQDPGQGLRLIYYSQIVNDFQKGDIAEGYSVSREKKESFPLTVTSAQKNPTAFYLCASSISWTANYGYTFGSGTRLTVV.

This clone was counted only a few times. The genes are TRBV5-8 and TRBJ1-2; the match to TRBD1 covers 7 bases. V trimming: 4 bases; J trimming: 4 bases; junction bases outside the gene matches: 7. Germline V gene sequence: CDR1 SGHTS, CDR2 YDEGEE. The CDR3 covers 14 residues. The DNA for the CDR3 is TGTGCCAGCAGCACCCCAGGGGGGTTCTATGGCTACACCTTC. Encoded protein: CASSTPGGFYGYTF.

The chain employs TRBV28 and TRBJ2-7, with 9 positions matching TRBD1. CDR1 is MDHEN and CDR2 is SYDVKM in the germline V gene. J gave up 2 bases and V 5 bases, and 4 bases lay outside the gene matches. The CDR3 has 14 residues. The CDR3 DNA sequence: TGTGCCAGCAGTCGGACAGGGGTTCCCTACGAGCAGTACTTC. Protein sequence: CASSRTGVPYEQYF. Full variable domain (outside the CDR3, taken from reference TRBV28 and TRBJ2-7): DVKVTQSSRYLVKRTGEKVFLECVQDMDHENMFWYRQDPGLGLRLIYFSYDVKMKEKGDIPEGYSVSREKKERFSLILESASTNQTSMYLCASSRTGVPYEQYFGPGTRLTVT.